This entry concerns a single T cell receptor (beta chain). Germline CDR1 reads MNHNY; CDR2 reads SVGAGI (reference sequence). The CDR3 length is 15 residues. Trimming at V came to 5 bases and at J to 9 bases, leaving 6 bases not matched to a gene. This record comes from a study of blood T cell repertoires in COVID-19. About the study: The origin of the acute and convalescent COVID-19 samples was the United States, Italy and Spain.

Methods used by the authors: Counts of nucleated cells, estimated from reference gene primer amplification, were obtained. Profiling relied on immunoSEQ multiplex PCR, and the TCRdb table lists in-frame clones only, not all of them. D and trimming come from the DNA, and the V and J calls and clone size come from that table. The sample includes some 70,000 clones, roughly 79% seen only once; the top ten take approximately 6.8%. The chain uses TRBV6-6 and TRBJ1-6, with 11 bases fitting TRBD1. This receptor was taken from an older woman with acute or convalescent COVID-19. Sequencing was carried out using peripheral blood. The CDR3 reads CASSPKGQGGSPLHF. In DNA form, the CDR3 reads TGTGCCAGCAGTCCCAAGGGACAGGGGGGTTCACCCCTCCACTTT.